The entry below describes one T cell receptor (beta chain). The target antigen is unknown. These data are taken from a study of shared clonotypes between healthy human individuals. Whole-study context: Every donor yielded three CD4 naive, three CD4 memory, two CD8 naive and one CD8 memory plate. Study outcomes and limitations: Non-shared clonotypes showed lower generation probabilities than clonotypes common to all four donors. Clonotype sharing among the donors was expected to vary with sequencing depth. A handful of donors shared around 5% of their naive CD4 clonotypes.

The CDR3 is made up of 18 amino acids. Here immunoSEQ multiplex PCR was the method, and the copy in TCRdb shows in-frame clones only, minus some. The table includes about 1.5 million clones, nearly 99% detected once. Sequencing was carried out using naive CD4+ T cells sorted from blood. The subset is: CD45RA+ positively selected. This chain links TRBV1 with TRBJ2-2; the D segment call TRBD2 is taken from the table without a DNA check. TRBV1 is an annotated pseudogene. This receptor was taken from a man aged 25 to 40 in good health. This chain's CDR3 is CTSSQMTSGRKGTGELFF. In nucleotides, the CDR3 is TGCACCAGCAGCCAAATGACTAGCGGGAGAAAAGGCACCGGGGAGCTGTTTTTT.